Listed below are T cell receptor beta chains from one sample, sequenced in a study of blood T cells in healthy people across ages. One entry per CDR3 protein, called by TCRdb with MiXCR from the 5' RACE reads. The table shows fewer than 1,200,000 distinct CDR3 sequences, with 20% to 25% occurring only once. These data were also filed under a second study, of T cells of mothers and their children.

Specimen: blood. These receptors originate from a girl aged 2 to 9 in good health. Both conserved end residues are trimmed from each CDR3. The order of the fields is J gene, V gene, CDR3 protein.

j_call: -
v_call: TRBV7-2
cdr3_aa: ASSLPLAAEQY

j_call: -
v_call: TRBV20-1
cdr3_aa: SARDPLIGEQF

j_call: TRBJ1-2
v_call: TRBV6-5
cdr3_aa: ASSYSSVGDGDGYT

j_call: -
v_call: TRBV20-1
cdr3_aa: SARDIKRGRDDEQY

j_call: TRBJ2-1
v_call: TRBV6-1
cdr3_aa: ASSRGSGMFGNEQF

j_call: TRBJ2-4
v_call: TRBV3-1
cdr3_aa: ASSQVGSSLIQY

j_call: TRBJ2-7
v_call: TRBV12-3/TRBV12-4
cdr3_aa: ASSPSTGLSSYEQY

j_call: TRBJ2-4
v_call: TRBV3-1
cdr3_aa: ASSQGLTASGGNIQY

j_call: TRBJ2-3
v_call: TRBV29-1
cdr3_aa: SGLLPTDTQY

j_call: TRBJ1-5
v_call: TRBV20-1
cdr3_aa: SAEDSLASGDNQPQH

j_call: TRBJ1-1
v_call: TRBV7-2
cdr3_aa: ASSLFWSIDGEAF

j_call: TRBJ2-1
v_call: TRBV5-4
cdr3_aa: ASSLPGATGNYNEQF

j_call: TRBJ1-4
v_call: TRBV7-4
cdr3_aa: ASSYIGVHGEVDEKLF

j_call: TRBJ2-1
v_call: TRBV14
cdr3_aa: ASSPWTGYEQF

j_call: TRBJ2-7
v_call: TRBV20-1
cdr3_aa: SDRTGYEQY

j_call: TRBJ2-7
v_call: TRBV7-2
cdr3_aa: ASSFARYDEQY

j_call: TRBJ1-2
v_call: TRBV10-3
cdr3_aa: AIRPTGNGNYGYT

j_call: -
v_call: TRBV7-2
cdr3_aa: ASSLESTRGPYNEQF

j_call: TRBJ1-2
v_call: TRBV7-9
cdr3_aa: ASRTQGQDYT

j_call: TRBJ2-3
v_call: TRBV24-1
cdr3_aa: ATSDASGGAKTDTQY

j_call: TRBJ1-6
v_call: TRBV27
cdr3_aa: ASRPGTDNSPLH

j_call: TRBJ2-2
v_call: TRBV29-1
cdr3_aa: SVTTGGAGELF

j_call: -
v_call: TRBV5-1
cdr3_aa: ASSSRTGRHEQY

j_call: TRBJ2-7
v_call: TRBV29-1
cdr3_aa: SVTGTGGHEQY

j_call: TRBJ2-1
v_call: TRBV15
cdr3_aa: ATSPTRLAGGGEQF

j_call: -
v_call: TRBV7-9
cdr3_aa: ASSFSGTANYEQY

j_call: TRBJ2-2
v_call: TRBV25-1
cdr3_aa: ASSEYGVQAGELF

j_call: TRBJ1-2
v_call: TRBV29-1
cdr3_aa: SVELATGEDLGYT

j_call: TRBJ1-6
v_call: TRBV13
cdr3_aa: ASSPSSARRPLH

j_call: -
v_call: TRBV6-1
cdr3_aa: ASSPGTAVYGEQF

j_call: TRBJ2-3
v_call: TRBV12-3/TRBV12-4
cdr3_aa: ASSIDSWTDSSTDTQY

j_call: -
v_call: TRBV20-1
cdr3_aa: SAMGGGYEQY

j_call: TRBJ1-6
v_call: TRBV11-2
cdr3_aa: ASSLGRGGGYSPLH

j_call: -
v_call: TRBV7-3
cdr3_aa: ASSLGPGQNYEQY

j_call: TRBJ2-7
v_call: TRBV6-1
cdr3_aa: ASSVWGEDYEQY

j_call: TRBJ2-1
v_call: TRBV20-1
cdr3_aa: SARSRNEQF

j_call: TRBJ2-5
v_call: TRBV3-1
cdr3_aa: ASSQATADWGETQY

j_call: TRBJ1-1
v_call: TRBV7-3
cdr3_aa: ASRLGGISEAF

j_call: TRBJ2-7
v_call: TRBV29-1
cdr3_aa: SVSGTGYEQY

j_call: TRBJ1-1
v_call: TRBV19
cdr3_aa: ASSTGDGDTEAF

j_call: TRBJ2-3
v_call: TRBV7-3
cdr3_aa: ASSLLVTDTQY

j_call: TRBJ2-3
v_call: TRBV7-3
cdr3_aa: ASGAADTQY

j_call: TRBJ2-1
v_call: TRBV6-1
cdr3_aa: ASSENRLKGF

j_call: TRBJ2-4
v_call: TRBV4-2
cdr3_aa: ASSRERDSKNIQY

j_call: TRBJ2-5
v_call: TRBV7-2
cdr3_aa: ASSLDGGRETQY

j_call: TRBJ2-2
v_call: TRBV21-1
cdr3_aa: ASPQNVGTGELF

j_call: TRBJ2-3
v_call: TRBV19
cdr3_aa: ASESGDTDTQY

j_call: TRBJ2-3
v_call: TRBV27
cdr3_aa: ASRSPPGAQY

j_call: TRBJ1-2
v_call: TRBV9
cdr3_aa: ASSGGGNSYT

j_call: TRBJ1-1
v_call: TRBV7-9
cdr3_aa: ASSAGSATEAF

j_call: TRBJ2-1
v_call: TRBV3-1
cdr3_aa: ASSSRGRTAYNGQF

j_call: -
v_call: TRBV14
cdr3_aa: ASSQDAAAGDNEQF

j_call: TRBJ1-2
v_call: TRBV29-1
cdr3_aa: SVPGAVNYGYT

j_call: TRBJ2-7
v_call: TRBV21-1
cdr3_aa: ASSSRQSNSYEQY

j_call: -
v_call: TRBV20-1
cdr3_aa: SASLGRTQY

j_call: TRBJ2-7
v_call: TRBV15
cdr3_aa: ATSRDLGLRGDEQY

j_call: TRBJ1-1
v_call: TRBV7-3
cdr3_aa: ASSLTPGLGTEAF